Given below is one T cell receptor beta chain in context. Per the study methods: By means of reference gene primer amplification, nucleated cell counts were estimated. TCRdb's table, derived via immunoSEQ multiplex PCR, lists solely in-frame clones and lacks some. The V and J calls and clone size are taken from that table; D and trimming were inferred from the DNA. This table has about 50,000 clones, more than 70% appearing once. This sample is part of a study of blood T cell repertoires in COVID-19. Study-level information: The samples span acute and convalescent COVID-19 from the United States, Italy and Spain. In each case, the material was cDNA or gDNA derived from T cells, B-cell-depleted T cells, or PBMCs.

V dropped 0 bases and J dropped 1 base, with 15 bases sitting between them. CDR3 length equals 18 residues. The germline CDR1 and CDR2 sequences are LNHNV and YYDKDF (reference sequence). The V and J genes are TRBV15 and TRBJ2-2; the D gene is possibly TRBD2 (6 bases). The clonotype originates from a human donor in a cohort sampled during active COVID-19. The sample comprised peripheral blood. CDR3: CATSREFGGVGNTGELFF. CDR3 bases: TGTGCCACCAGCAGAGAATTCGGAGGGGTCGGGAACACCGGGGAGCTGTTTTTT.